These T cell receptor beta chains were read from a single sample in a study of identical twins. TCRdb re-analysed the 5' RACE reads in MiXCR, keeping a single row per CDR3 protein. The sample includes about 570,000 distinct CDR3 sequences, roughly 9.5% of them seen just once. The same sample was also studied in work on yellow fever vaccine responses in identical twins.

Sample: PBMCs. Receptors were obtained from a woman aged 18-30 years in good health. Both conserved end residues are part of each CDR3. A D gene is named only where the DNA matches it firmly. Clone sizes are given selectively: once, few, many, or a class where the clone is expanded.

d_call: -; j_call: TRBJ2-7; v_call: TRBV12-3/TRBV12-4; clone_size: many; cdr3_aa: CASTVTGNPFYEQYF; cdr3_nt: TGTGCCAGCACCGTAACAGGAAACCCCTTTTACGAGCAGTACTTC
d_call: -; j_call: TRBJ2-5; v_call: TRBV12-5; clone_size: many; cdr3_aa: CASGLGRAGQETQYF; cdr3_nt: TGTGCTAGTGGTTTGGGTCGGGCAGGTCAAGAGACCCAGTACTTC
d_call: -; j_call: TRBJ2-1; v_call: TRBV29-1; clone_size: many; cdr3_aa: CSAWNYNEQFF; cdr3_nt: TGCAGCGCTTGGAACTACAATGAGCAGTTCTTC
d_call: -; j_call: TRBJ2-1; v_call: TRBV20-1; clone_size: -; cdr3_aa: CSARAGHLRDEQFF; cdr3_nt: TGCAGTGCTAGGGCCGGACACTTAAGGGATGAGCAGTTCTTC
d_call: -; j_call: TRBJ1-5; v_call: TRBV6-1; clone_size: few; cdr3_aa: CASRRSGSVQPQHF; cdr3_nt: TGTGCCAGCCGCCGTTCTGGCTCGGTTCAGCCCCAGCATTTT
d_call: -; j_call: TRBJ2-1; v_call: TRBV25-1; clone_size: few; cdr3_aa: CASSEPLSSYNEQFF; cdr3_nt: TGTGCCAGCAGTGAACCCCTGAGCTCCTACAATGAGCAGTTCTTC
d_call: -; j_call: TRBJ2-3; v_call: TRBV11-2; clone_size: -; cdr3_aa: CASSLDAGSYTQYF; cdr3_nt: TGTGCCAGCAGCTTAGACGCCGGGAGCTATACGCAGTATTTT
d_call: -; j_call: TRBJ2-7; v_call: TRBV20-1; clone_size: -; cdr3_aa: CSVPRLPYEQYF; cdr3_nt: TGCAGTGTTCCGCGACTGCCCTACGAGCAGTACTTC
d_call: TRBD2; j_call: TRBJ2-3; v_call: TRBV20-1; clone_size: -; cdr3_aa: CSAISIAGGSTDTQYF; cdr3_nt: TGCAGTGCTATATCTATAGCGGGAGGGAGCACAGATACGCAGTATTTT
d_call: -; j_call: TRBJ2-1; v_call: TRBV6-1; clone_size: -; cdr3_aa: CASRTSGTRDEQFF; cdr3_nt: TGTGCCAGCAGGACCTCCGGGACACGCGATGAGCAGTTCTTC
d_call: -; j_call: TRBJ2-1; v_call: TRBV5-8; clone_size: few; cdr3_aa: CASSLRAGPLNEQFF; cdr3_nt: TGTGCCAGCAGCTTGAGGGCGGGTCCGCTCAATGAGCAGTTCTTC
d_call: TRBD2; j_call: TRBJ2-1; v_call: TRBV9; clone_size: few; cdr3_aa: CASSAELAGGPGNEQFF; cdr3_nt: TGTGCCAGCAGCGCCGAATTAGCGGGAGGGCCGGGAAATGAGCAGTTCTTC
d_call: -; j_call: TRBJ2-7; v_call: TRBV5-1; clone_size: -; cdr3_aa: CASSLNGVGYEQYF; cdr3_nt: TGCGCCAGCAGCTTAAACGGGGTCGGGTACGAGCAGTACTTC
d_call: TRBD2; j_call: TRBJ2-5; v_call: TRBV7-2; clone_size: many; cdr3_aa: CASSLGLAGPQETQYF; cdr3_nt: TGTGCCAGCAGCCTAGGGCTAGCGGGACCTCAAGAGACCCAGTACTTC
d_call: TRBD2; j_call: TRBJ2-7; v_call: TRBV12-3/TRBV12-4; clone_size: -; cdr3_aa: CASSLGGLAGSEQYF; cdr3_nt: TGTGCCAGCAGTTTGGGAGGACTAGCGGGTTCCGAGCAGTACTTC
d_call: -; j_call: TRBJ1-4; v_call: TRBV12-3/TRBV12-4; clone_size: many; cdr3_aa: CASSDEKLFF; cdr3_nt: TGTGCCAGCAGTGATGAAAAACTGTTTTTT
d_call: TRBD2; j_call: TRBJ2-1; v_call: TRBV29-1; clone_size: few; cdr3_aa: CSVENSRSGKVNEQFF; cdr3_nt: TGCAGCGTTGAAAATTCGAGGAGCGGGAAGGTCAATGAGCAGTTCTTC
d_call: TRBD2; j_call: TRBJ2-3; v_call: TRBV20-1; clone_size: few; cdr3_aa: CSASQLAGDTDTQYF; cdr3_nt: TGCAGTGCTAGCCAGCTAGCGGGGGACACAGATACGCAGTATTTT
d_call: -; j_call: TRBJ2-3; v_call: TRBV4-3; clone_size: -; cdr3_aa: CASSHVTTDTQYF; cdr3_nt: TGCGCCAGCAGCCATGTCACCACAGATACGCAGTATTTT
d_call: TRBD2; j_call: TRBJ2-3; v_call: TRBV7-2; clone_size: -; cdr3_aa: CASSVTSGGSDTQYF; cdr3_nt: TGTGCCAGCAGCGTGACTAGCGGGGGATCAGATACGCAGTATTTT
d_call: -; j_call: TRBJ1-1; v_call: TRBV24-1; clone_size: few; cdr3_aa: CATSARGGNTEAFF; cdr3_nt: TGTGCCACCAGTGCGAGGGGCGGGAACACTGAAGCTTTCTTT
d_call: TRBD1; j_call: TRBJ2-7; v_call: TRBV11-2; clone_size: few; cdr3_aa: CASSGRDRGVYEQYF; cdr3_nt: TGTGCCAGCAGCGGACGGGACAGGGGAGTCTACGAGCAGTACTTC
d_call: TRBD2; j_call: TRBJ2-1; v_call: TRBV24-1; clone_size: many; cdr3_aa: CATSESLGTTYNEQFF; cdr3_nt: TGTGCCACCAGTGAAAGTCTCGGGACTACCTACAATGAGCAGTTCTTC
d_call: -; j_call: TRBJ1-1; v_call: TRBV5-1; clone_size: many; cdr3_aa: CASSQSLGTEAFF; cdr3_nt: TGCGCCAGCAGCCAAAGCCTAGGCACTGAAGCTTTCTTT
d_call: TRBD2; j_call: TRBJ2-1; v_call: TRBV20-1; clone_size: -; cdr3_aa: CSARVSGGVSEQFF; cdr3_nt: TGCAGTGCTAGAGTTAGCGGGGGGGTTAGTGAGCAGTTCTTC
d_call: -; j_call: TRBJ2-3; v_call: TRBV10-2; clone_size: few; cdr3_aa: CASSEAISPDTQYF; cdr3_nt: TGCGCCAGCAGTGAGGCAATCTCACCAGATACGCAGTATTTT
d_call: -; j_call: TRBJ2-3; v_call: TRBV29-1; clone_size: -; cdr3_aa: CSVERASTDTQYF; cdr3_nt: TGCAGCGTTGAGCGCGCTAGCACAGATACGCAGTATTTT
d_call: TRBD1; j_call: TRBJ2-7; v_call: TRBV29-1; clone_size: many; cdr3_aa: CSYRGSYEQYF; cdr3_nt: TGCAGCTACAGGGGCTCCTACGAGCAGTACTTC
d_call: TRBD1; j_call: TRBJ2-5; v_call: TRBV7-9; clone_size: -; cdr3_aa: CASSLTRTGAGETQYF; cdr3_nt: TGTGCCAGCAGCTTAACTCGGACAGGTGCAGGGGAGACCCAGTACTTC
d_call: TRBD1; j_call: TRBJ2-2; v_call: TRBV6-1; clone_size: -; cdr3_aa: CASRKGTANTGELFF; cdr3_nt: TGTGCCAGCAGGAAAGGGACAGCGAACACCGGGGAGCTGTTTTTT
d_call: TRBD1; j_call: TRBJ1-6; v_call: TRBV7-2; clone_size: -; cdr3_aa: CASSFGQENSPLHF; cdr3_nt: TGTGCCAGCAGCTTTGGACAGGAGAATTCACCCCTCCACTTT
d_call: -; j_call: TRBJ1-1; v_call: TRBV20-1; clone_size: -; cdr3_aa: CSARAQRIPNTEAFF; cdr3_nt: TGCAGTGCTAGAGCCCAGAGAATACCGAACACTGAAGCTTTCTTT
d_call: -; j_call: TRBJ2-5; v_call: TRBV11-2; clone_size: few; cdr3_aa: CASSLPGGSGAETQYF; cdr3_nt: TGTGCCAGCAGCTTGCCCGGGGGATCGGGGGCAGAGACCCAGTACTTC
d_call: -; j_call: TRBJ1-1; v_call: TRBV18; clone_size: -; cdr3_aa: CASSPIRDVNTEAFF; cdr3_nt: TGTGCCAGCTCACCAATAAGGGATGTGAACACTGAAGCTTTCTTT
d_call: TRBD2; j_call: TRBJ2-3; v_call: TRBV7-2; clone_size: many; cdr3_aa: CASSFLAGADTQYF; cdr3_nt: TGTGCCAGCAGCTTTCTAGCGGGAGCAGATACGCAGTATTTT
d_call: TRBD2; j_call: TRBJ2-5; v_call: TRBV9; clone_size: few; cdr3_aa: CASCRLAELQETQYF; cdr3_nt: TGTGCCAGCTGCAGACTAGCGGAGCTACAAGAGACCCAGTACTTC
d_call: -; j_call: TRBJ2-2; v_call: TRBV9; clone_size: -; cdr3_aa: CASSVELTGELFF; cdr3_nt: TGTGCCAGCAGCGTAGAACTTACCGGGGAGCTGTTTTTT
d_call: -; j_call: TRBJ1-1; v_call: TRBV12-3/TRBV12-4; clone_size: many; cdr3_aa: CASKVGFGTSTEAFF; cdr3_nt: TGTGCCAGCAAAGTTGGGTTTGGAACGAGCACTGAAGCTTTCTTT
d_call: TRBD2; j_call: TRBJ2-5; v_call: TRBV2; clone_size: many; cdr3_aa: CASSEVRGGPQGTQYF; cdr3_nt: TGTGCCAGCAGTGAGGTCCGGGGGGGGCCTCAGGGGACCCAGTACTTC
d_call: TRBD1; j_call: TRBJ2-3; v_call: TRBV5-6; clone_size: -; cdr3_aa: CASSSTGDRSTDTQYF; cdr3_nt: TGTGCCAGCAGCTCCACAGGGGACAGGAGCACAGATACGCAGTATTTT
d_call: -; j_call: TRBJ2-7; v_call: TRBV27; clone_size: -; cdr3_aa: CASSMISGYEQYF; cdr3_nt: TGTGCCAGCAGTATGATATCCGGGTACGAGCAGTACTTC
d_call: TRBD1; j_call: TRBJ1-2; v_call: TRBV3-1; clone_size: few; cdr3_aa: CASSEQGAHTF; cdr3_nt: TGTGCCAGCAGCGAGCAGGGGGCGCACACCTTC
d_call: -; j_call: TRBJ2-1; v_call: TRBV13; clone_size: once; cdr3_aa: CASSARSPGSYNEQFF; cdr3_nt: TGTGCCAGCAGTGCAAGATCCCCGGGTTCCTACAATGAGCAGTTCTTC
d_call: TRBD1; j_call: TRBJ2-2; v_call: TRBV7-6; clone_size: -; cdr3_aa: CASSRTRDRVTGELFF; cdr3_nt: TGTGCCAGCAGCCGGACTCGGGACAGGGTGACCGGGGAGCTGTTTTTT
d_call: TRBD2; j_call: TRBJ2-7; v_call: TRBV20-1; clone_size: once; cdr3_aa: CSARALASGVNSYEQYF; cdr3_nt: TGCAGTGCTAGGGCGCTGGCTAGCGGGGTTAACTCCTACGAGCAGTACTTC
d_call: TRBD1; j_call: TRBJ2-1; v_call: TRBV5-1; clone_size: few; cdr3_aa: CASSTGTGFHNEQFF; cdr3_nt: TGCGCCAGCAGCACTGGGACAGGGTTCCACAATGAGCAGTTCTTC